This paragraph reports one T cell receptor (beta chain). This sample stems from a study of T cell changes during pregnancy in multiple sclerosis. Sequencing used immunoSEQ multiplex PCR; TCRdb keeps in-frame clones, though not all of them. The sample has tens of thousands of clones; 90% are singletons. Trimming stripped 5 bases from V and 2 bases from J, with 12 bases between. CDR1 SGHTA and CDR2 FQGTGA come from the germline V gene. This CDR3 spans 14 amino acids. The clonotype originates from a female donor in good health, enrolled as a control in a pregnancy study. The sequencing here drew on CD4+ T cells from peripheral blood mononuclear cells, taken in the first trimester of pregnancy. The chain links TRBV7-3 to TRBJ2-5, with D possibly TRBD2 on 5 matching bases. The CDR3 spells CASSAGGRQETQYF. DNA for the CDR3: TGTGCCAGCAGCGCCGGAGGCAGACAAGAGACCCAGTACTTC.